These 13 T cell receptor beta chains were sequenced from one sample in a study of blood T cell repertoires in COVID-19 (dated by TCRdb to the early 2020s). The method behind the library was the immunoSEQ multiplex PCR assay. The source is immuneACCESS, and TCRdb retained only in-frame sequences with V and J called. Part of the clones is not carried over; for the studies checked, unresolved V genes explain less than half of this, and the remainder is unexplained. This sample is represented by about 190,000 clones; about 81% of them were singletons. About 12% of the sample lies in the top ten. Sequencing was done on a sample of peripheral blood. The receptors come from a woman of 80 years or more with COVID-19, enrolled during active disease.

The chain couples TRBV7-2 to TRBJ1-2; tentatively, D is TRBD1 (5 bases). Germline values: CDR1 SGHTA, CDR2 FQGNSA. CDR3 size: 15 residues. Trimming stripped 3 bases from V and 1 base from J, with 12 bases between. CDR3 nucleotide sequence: TGTGCCAGCAGCTTCAGGGAAAGGATTAACTATGGCTACACCTTC. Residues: CASSFRERINYGYTF.

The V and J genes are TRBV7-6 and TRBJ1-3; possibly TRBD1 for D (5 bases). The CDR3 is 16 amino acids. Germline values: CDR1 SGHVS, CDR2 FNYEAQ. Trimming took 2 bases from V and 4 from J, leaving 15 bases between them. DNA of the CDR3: TGTGCCAGCAGCTTAAAGGGGAGGAAGGGGGGAAACACCATATATTTT. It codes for CASSLKGRKGGNTIYF.

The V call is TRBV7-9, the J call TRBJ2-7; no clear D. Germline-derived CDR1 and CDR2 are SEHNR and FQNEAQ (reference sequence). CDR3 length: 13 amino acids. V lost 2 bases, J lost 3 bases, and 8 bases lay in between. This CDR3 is CASSLRVLYEQYF. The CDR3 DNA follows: TGTGCCAGCAGCTTAAGAGTTCTCTACGAGCAGTACTTC.

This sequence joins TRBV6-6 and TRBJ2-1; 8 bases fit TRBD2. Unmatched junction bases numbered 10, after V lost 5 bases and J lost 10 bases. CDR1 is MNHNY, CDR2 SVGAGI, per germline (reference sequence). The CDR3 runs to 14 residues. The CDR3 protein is CASSLGGDKGEQFF. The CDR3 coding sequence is TGTGCCAGCAGTCTCGGGGGGGATAAGGGAGAGCAGTTCTTC.

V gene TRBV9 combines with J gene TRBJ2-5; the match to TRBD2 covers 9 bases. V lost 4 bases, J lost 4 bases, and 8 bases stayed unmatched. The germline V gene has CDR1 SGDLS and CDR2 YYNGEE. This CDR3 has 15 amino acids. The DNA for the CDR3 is TGTGCCAGCAGCCCCCAGGCGGGGGGGCTAGAGACCCAGTACTTC. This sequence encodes CASSPQAGGLETQYF.

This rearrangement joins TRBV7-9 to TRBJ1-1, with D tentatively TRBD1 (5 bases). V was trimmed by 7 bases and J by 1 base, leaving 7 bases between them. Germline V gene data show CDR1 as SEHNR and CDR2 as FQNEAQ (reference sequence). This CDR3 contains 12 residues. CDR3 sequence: CASTDKNTEAFF. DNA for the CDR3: TGTGCCAGCACGGACAAGAACACTGAAGCTTTCTTT.

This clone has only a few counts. Here the CDR3 reads CATNRVGEGTEAFF. In DNA, the CDR3 is TGTGCCACCAACAGGGTAGGAGAGGGCACTGAAGCTTTCTTT. The rearrangement joins TRBV10-3 to TRBJ1-1, with TRBD1 as a possible D gene (6 bases). The CDR3 is 14 residues long. The germline V and J ends were trimmed by 10 bases and 4 bases, with 19 bases remaining between them. The germline V gene has CDR1 ENHRY and CDR2 SYGVKD.

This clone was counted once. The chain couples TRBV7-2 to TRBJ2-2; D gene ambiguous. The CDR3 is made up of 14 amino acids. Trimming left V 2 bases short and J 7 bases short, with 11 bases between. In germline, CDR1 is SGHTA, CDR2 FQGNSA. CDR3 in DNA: TGTGCCAGCAGCTTACACAGAAGAGTCGGGGAGCTGTTTTTT. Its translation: CASSLHRRVGELFF.

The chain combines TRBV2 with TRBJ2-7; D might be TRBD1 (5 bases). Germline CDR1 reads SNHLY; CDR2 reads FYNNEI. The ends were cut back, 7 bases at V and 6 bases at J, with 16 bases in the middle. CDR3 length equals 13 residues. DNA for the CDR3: TGTGCCAGCAAGGGATTGAGTACAGGCGAGCAGTACTTC. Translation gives CASKGLSTGEQYF.

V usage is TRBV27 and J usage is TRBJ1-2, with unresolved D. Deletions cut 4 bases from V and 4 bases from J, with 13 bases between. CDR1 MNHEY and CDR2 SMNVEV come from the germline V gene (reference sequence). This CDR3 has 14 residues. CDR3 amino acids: CASSSAFLAYGYTF. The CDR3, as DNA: TGTGCCAGCAGTTCCGCCTTTCTAGCCTATGGCTACACCTTC.

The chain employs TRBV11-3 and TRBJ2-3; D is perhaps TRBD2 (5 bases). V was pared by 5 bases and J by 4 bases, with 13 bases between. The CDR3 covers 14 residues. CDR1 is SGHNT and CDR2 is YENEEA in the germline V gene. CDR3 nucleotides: TGTGCCAGCAGCCTCAGCGCCGGGGCAGATACGCAGTATTTT. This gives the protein CASSLSAGADTQYF.

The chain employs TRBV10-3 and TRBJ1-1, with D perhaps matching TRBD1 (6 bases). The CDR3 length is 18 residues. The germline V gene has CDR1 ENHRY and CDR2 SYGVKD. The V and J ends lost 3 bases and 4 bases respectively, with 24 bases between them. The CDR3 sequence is CAISETGTLQNRGTEAFF. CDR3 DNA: TGTGCCATCAGTGAAACCGGGACACTTCAAAATCGGGGCACTGAAGCTTTCTTT.

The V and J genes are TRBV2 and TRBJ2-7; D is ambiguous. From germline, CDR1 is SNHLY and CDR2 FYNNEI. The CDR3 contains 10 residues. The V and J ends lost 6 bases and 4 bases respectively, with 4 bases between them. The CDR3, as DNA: TGTGCCAGCAGGGCTTACGAGCAGTACTTC. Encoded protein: CASRAYEQYF.